The sequence of this T cell receptor (beta chain) was determined in a study of beta chain features in type 1 diabetes. Study context: All of the samples together had roughly 98 million sorted cells examined. Study findings and constraints: In all four CD4+ subsets, TCRB CDR3 length was significantly, moderately reduced in type 1 diabetes.

CD4+ cells of the naive, central memory, regulatory and stem cell-like memory types were sorted via CD45RO/CCR7/CD25/CD127/CD95/CD27. Germline-derived CDR1 and CDR2 are GTSNPN and SVGIG (reference sequence). CDR3 length: 14 amino acids. V was cut by 1 base and J by 9 bases, with 16 bases left in between. What was sequenced were expressed TCRB transcripts, since all of the isolated RNA had been reverse transcribed. Clones were read by immunoSEQ multiplex PCR, and TCRdb kept only the in-frame ones, dropping some. The sample shows hundreds of thousands of clones, about 15% of them seen only once. This clone was seen more than once but under ten times. The antigen remains unidentified.

The receptor was derived from a man between 18 and 35 years old with type 1 diabetes. This chain joins TRBV30 and TRBJ1-5; possible D gene TRBD1, 5 bases. The material sequenced was naive CD4+ T cells from blood. CDR3 sequence (DNA): TGTGCCTGGAGTGGTGGACACAGCCCCTTGCCCCAGCATTTT. Amino acid sequence: CAWSGGHSPLPQHF.